These 8 T cell receptor beta chains were all obtained from the same sample, sequenced in a study of cytomegalovirus exposure and HLA in healthy donors. It was with 60 Vbeta and 13 Jbeta primers that the PCR ran. Sequencing used immunoSEQ multiplex PCR; TCRdb keeps in-frame clones, though not all of them. The repertoire holds just under 95,000 clones, with around 77% as singletons. The specimen sequenced was PBMCs. The origin of the receptors is a man aged 50 or older in good health and CMV-seropositive.

The chain recombines TRBV12-5 with TRBJ2-3; TRBD2 matches 8 bases. In germline, CDR1 is LGHNT, CDR2 FRNRAP. J lost 2 bases, V lost 5 bases, and 18 bases had no gene match. The CDR3 length is 19 residues. As DNA, the CDR3 is TGTGCTAGTGGTCCGGGAGCGGGCGAGCGGGGGAGCAACACAGATACGCAGTATTTT. Translated, it gives CASGPGAGERGSNTDTQYF.

The genes are TRBV7-9 and TRBJ1-1; D is possibly TRBD1 (5 bases). The CDR3 consists of 16 residues. V dropped 5 bases and J dropped 1 base, with 17 bases sitting between them. The germline gives CDR1 SEHNR, CDR2 FQNEAQ (reference sequence). CDR3: CASSLTGGFQNTEAFF. The CDR3 bases are TGTGCCAGCAGCCTAACGGGGGGGTTTCAGAACACTGAAGCTTTCTTT.

This rearrangement joins TRBV4-3 to TRBJ2-5; 9 bases align to TRBD2. The CDR3 extends over 16 amino acids. Germline V lookup: CDR1 LGHNA, CDR2 YSLEER. The trim removed 2 bases at V and 1 base at J, leaving 5 bases unmatched. The CDR3 sequence: CASSQNIAGVQETQYF. The CDR3 region has the DNA TGCGCCAGCAGCCAAAACATAGCGGGGGTCCAAGAGACCCAGTACTTC.

The chain couples TRBV6-5 to TRBJ2-7; D not resolved. The CDR3 spans 14 residues. Between the trimmed V and J ends, which lost 7 bases and 0 bases, there was a span of 13 bases. Per germline, CDR1 MNHEY and CDR2 SVGAGI. DNA for the CDR3: TGTGCCAGCAATACGGGTACCCCCTCCTACGAGCAGTACTTC. This gives the protein CASNTGTPSYEQYF.

This clone appeared a few times. The rearrangement uses TRBV29-1 and TRBJ1-1; 9 bases line up with TRBD1. This CDR3 is built from 12 residues. The germline gives CDR1 SQVTM, CDR2 ANQGSEA. The DNA of the CDR3 is TGCAGGGCGGGACAGGGGAACACTGAAGCTTTCTTT. It encodes CRAGQGNTEAFF. The full variable domain, rest sourced from reference TRBV29-1 and TRBJ1-1, is SAVISQKPSRDICQRGTSLTIQCQVDSQVTMMFWYRQQPGQSLTLIATANQGSEATYESGFVIDKFPISRPNLTFSTLTVSNMSPEDSSIYLCRAGQGNTEAFFGQGTRLTVV.

Only one count was recorded for this clone. The junction shows a germline mismatch at one end, possibly a read error. Different DNA sequences within this sample yield the same CDR3. The V call is TRBV19, the J call TRBJ1-2, with 11 positions matching TRBD1. Germline V gene sequence: CDR1 LNHDA, CDR2 SQIVND (reference sequence). The CDR3 has 15 amino acids. The CDR3 is CASSLQGTGGGGYTF. CDR3 bases: TGTGCCAGTAGTCTCCAAGGGACAGGGGGAGGTGGCTACACCTTT.

The chain joins TRBV28 to TRBJ2-2; D gene uncertain. V lost 3 bases to trimming and J lost 1 base, with 9 bases between them. This CDR3 has 15 residues. Germline V CDR1 and CDR2: MDHEN, SYDVKM. CDR3 loop: CASSLPTWNTGELFF. In nucleotides, the CDR3 is TGTGCCAGCAGTTTGCCTACTTGGAACACCGGGGAGCTGTTTTTT.

There are a few counts of this clone. V gene TRBV28 combines with J gene TRBJ1-6, with 8 bases identical to TRBD1. The CDR3 contains 15 residues. After removal of 5 bases from V and 7 bases from J, the junction contained 7 bases not matched to a gene. CDR1 is MDHEN, CDR2 SYDVKM, per germline. CDR3 nucleotide sequence: TGTGCCAGCAGTCCCCTGGACAGGGAGAATTCACCCCTCCACTTT. Its protein is CASSPLDRENSPLHF.